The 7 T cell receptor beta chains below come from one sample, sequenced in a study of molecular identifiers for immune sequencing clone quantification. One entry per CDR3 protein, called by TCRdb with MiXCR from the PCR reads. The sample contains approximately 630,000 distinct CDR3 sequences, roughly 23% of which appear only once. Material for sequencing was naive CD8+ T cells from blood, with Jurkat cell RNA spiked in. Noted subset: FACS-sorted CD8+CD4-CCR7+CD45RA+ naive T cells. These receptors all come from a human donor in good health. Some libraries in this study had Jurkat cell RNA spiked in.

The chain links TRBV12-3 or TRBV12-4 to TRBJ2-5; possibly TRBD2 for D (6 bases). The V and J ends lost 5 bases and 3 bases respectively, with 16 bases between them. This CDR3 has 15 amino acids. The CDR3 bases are TGTGCCAGCAGTCTGGACGGGGGTCTTGAAGAGACCCAGTACTTC. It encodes CASSLDGGLEETQYF.

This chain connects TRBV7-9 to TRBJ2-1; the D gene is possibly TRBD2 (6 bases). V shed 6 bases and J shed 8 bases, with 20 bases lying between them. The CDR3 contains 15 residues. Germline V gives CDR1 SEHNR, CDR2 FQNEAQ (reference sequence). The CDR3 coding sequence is TGTGCCAGCAGTAACGGGAGATCAGCGGACGATGAGCAGTTCTTC. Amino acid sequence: CASSNGRSADDEQFF.

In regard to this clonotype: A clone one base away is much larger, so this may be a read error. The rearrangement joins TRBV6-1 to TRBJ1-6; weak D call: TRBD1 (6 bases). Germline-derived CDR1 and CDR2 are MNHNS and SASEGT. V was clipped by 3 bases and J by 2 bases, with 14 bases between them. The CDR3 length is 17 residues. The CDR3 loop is CASSDWGAHPYNSPLHF. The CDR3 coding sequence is TGTGCCAGCAGTGATTGGGGGGCACACCCCTATAATTCACCCCTCCACTTT.

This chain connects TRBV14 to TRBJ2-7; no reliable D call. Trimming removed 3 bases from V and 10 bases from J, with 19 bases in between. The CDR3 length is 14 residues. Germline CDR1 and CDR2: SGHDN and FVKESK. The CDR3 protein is CASSHLRSGQRQYF. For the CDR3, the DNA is TGTGCCAGCAGCCACCTGAGGAGTGGTCAACGTCAGTACTTC.

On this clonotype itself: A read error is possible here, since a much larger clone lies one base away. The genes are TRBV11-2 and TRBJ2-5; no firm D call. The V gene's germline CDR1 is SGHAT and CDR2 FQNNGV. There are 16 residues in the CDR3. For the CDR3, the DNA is TGTGCCAGCAGCTTCCTGACCAGAAGACTTCAAGAGACCCCGTACTTC. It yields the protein CASSFLTRRLQETPYF.

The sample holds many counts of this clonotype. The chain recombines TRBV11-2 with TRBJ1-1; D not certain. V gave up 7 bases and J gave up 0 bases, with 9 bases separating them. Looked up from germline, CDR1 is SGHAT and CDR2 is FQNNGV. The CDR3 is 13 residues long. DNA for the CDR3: TGTGCCAGCAAGAGTAACATGAACACTGAAGCTTTCTTT. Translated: CASKSNMNTEAFF.

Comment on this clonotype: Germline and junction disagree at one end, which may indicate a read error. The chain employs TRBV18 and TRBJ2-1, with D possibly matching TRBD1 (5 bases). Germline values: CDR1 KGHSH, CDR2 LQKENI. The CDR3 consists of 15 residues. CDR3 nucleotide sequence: TGTGCCAGCTCACCACCGGACAACGCCTACAATGAGCAGTCCTTC. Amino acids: CASSPPDNAYNEQSF.